These 8 T cell receptor beta chains came from one sample sequenced in a study of shared clonotypes between healthy human individuals. Here immunoSEQ multiplex PCR was the method, and the copy in TCRdb shows in-frame clones only, minus some. The sample lists 2,100,000 or so clones, 90% to 97% occurring once. Sequenced input: naive CD4+ T cells sorted from blood. Indicated subset: CD45RA+ positively selected. These receptors all stem from a young man in good health.

As concerns this clone: This specimen includes other DNA sequences encoding the same CDR3. The rearrangement joins TRBV28 to TRBJ1-2, with TRBD1 as a possible D gene (5 bases). Germline loops: CDR1 MDHEN, CDR2 SYDVKM. This CDR3 has 13 residues. V lost 1 base, J lost 5 bases, and 8 bases lay in between. The CDR3 region has the DNA TGTGCCAGCAGTTTATCGGGGGTTTATGGCTACACCTTC. It translates to CASSLSGVYGYTF.

Only one count was recorded for this clone. The chain uses TRBV2 and TRBJ2-3; D remains unclear. Trimming cost V 6 bases and J 0 bases, with 10 bases left between them. Germline values: CDR1 SNHLY, CDR2 FYNNEI. This CDR3 region has 14 residues. CDR3 in DNA: TGTGCCAGCAGAAGGGCGGCTAGCACAGATACGCAGTATTTT. The encoded protein is CASRRAASTDTQYF.

This clone has only one observation. The chain employs TRBV5-4 and TRBJ2-4, with D tentatively TRBD2 (7 bases). Germline-derived CDR1 and CDR2 are SGHNT and YYREEE (reference sequence). The CDR3 consists of 15 residues. Trimming removed 2 bases at V and 9 bases at J, with 18 bases between. In DNA form, the CDR3 reads TGTGCCAGCAGCTTCAATGGGGGAGGGGGACCCATTCAGTACTTC. Its protein is CASSFNGGGGPIQYF.

The chain employs TRBV6-8 and TRBJ2-7, with D perhaps being TRBD1 or TRBD2 (6 bases each). V shed 4 bases and J shed 0 bases, with 19 bases lying between them. Germline values: CDR1 MNHGY, CDR2 SAAAGT. The CDR3 is made up of 17 amino acids. The CDR3 region has the DNA TGTGCCAGCAGTTCGGAACAGTTAGGGGGGCACTCCTACGAGCAGTACTTC. This gives the protein CASSSEQLGGHSYEQYF.

The chain recombines TRBV4-1 with TRBJ2-7; D is possibly TRBD2 (5 bases). The CDR3 length is 17 residues. V lost 3 bases, J lost 3 bases, and 21 bases lay in between. CDR1 is MGHRA, CDR2 YSYEKL, per germline. The CDR3 loop reads CASSHPLEDPWDYEQYF. The CDR3 region has the DNA TGCGCCAGCAGCCACCCCCTGGAGGACCCTTGGGACTACGAGCAGTACTTC.

This clone was counted once. The rearrangement joins TRBV19 to TRBJ1-3; D call uncertain. Germline assignment: CDR1 LNHDA and CDR2 SQIVND (reference sequence). The CDR3 has 14 residues. Trimming removed 10 bases from V and 0 bases from J, with 13 bases in between. CDR3 nucleotides: TGTGCCACCGCCGGGTCCAACTCTGGAAACACCATATATTTT. Translation gives CATAGSNSGNTIYF.

This rearrangement joins TRBV7-8 to TRBJ2-3, with TRBD2 as a possible D gene (5 bases). The CDR3 contains 16 residues. V was trimmed by 1 base and J by 6 bases, leaving 17 bases between them. From germline, CDR1 is SGHVS and CDR2 FQNEAQ. The CDR3 reads CASSLGPGLPADTQYF. The CDR3 coding sequence is TGTGCCAGCAGCTTAGGTCCAGGACTCCCCGCGGATACGCAGTATTTT. The full variable domain, with the rest looked up from reference TRBV7-8 and TRBJ2-3, is GAGVSQSPRYKVAKRGQDVALRCDPISGHVSLFWYQQALGQGPEFLTYFQNEAQLDKSGLPSDRFFAERPEGSVSTLKIQRTQQEDSAVYLCASSLGPGLPADTQYFGPGTRLTVL.

This clone was found once. V and J are TRBV6-6 and TRBJ1-2; D is uncertain. The germline gives CDR1 MNHNY, CDR2 SVGAGI (reference sequence). Trimming stripped 0 bases from V and 7 bases from J, with 12 bases between. This CDR3 spans 14 amino acids. CDR3 sequence reads: CASSYSGQLGGYTF. The CDR3 DNA reads TGTGCCAGCAGTTACTCAGGGCAGTTAGGTGGCTACACCTTC.